This T cell receptor (beta chain) came from a study of T cell changes during pregnancy in multiple sclerosis. Data came from immunoSEQ multiplex PCR; TCRdb stores just in-frame clones and leaves some out. The sample has about 35,000 clones; 80% to 95% are singletons. The sample here was CD4+ T cells from peripheral blood mononuclear cells, taken in the third trimester of pregnancy. The sequence was obtained from a female donor in good health, enrolled as a control in a pregnancy study.

The CDR3 DNA sequence: TGCGCCAGCAGCCACGGCGGCGGGAATGAGCAGTTCTTC. As protein: CASSHGGGNEQFF. The J gene is TRBJ2-1, the V gene TRBV4-3; possibly TRBD2 for D (5 bases). Trimming took 3 bases from V and 7 from J, leaving 10 bases between them. The CDR3 contains 13 residues. CDR1 and CDR2 (germline): LGHNA, YSLEER.